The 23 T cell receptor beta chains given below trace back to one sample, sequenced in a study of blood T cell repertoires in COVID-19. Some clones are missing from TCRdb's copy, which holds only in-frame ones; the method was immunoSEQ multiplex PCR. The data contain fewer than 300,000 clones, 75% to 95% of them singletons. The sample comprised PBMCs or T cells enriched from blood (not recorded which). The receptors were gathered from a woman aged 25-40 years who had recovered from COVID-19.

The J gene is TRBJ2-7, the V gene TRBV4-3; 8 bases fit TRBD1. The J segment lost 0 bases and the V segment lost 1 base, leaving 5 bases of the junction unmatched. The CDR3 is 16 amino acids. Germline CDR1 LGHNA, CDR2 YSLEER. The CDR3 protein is CASSQATGGFSYEQYF. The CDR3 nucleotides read TGCGCCAGCAGCCAAGCTACAGGGGGTTTCTCCTACGAGCAGTACTTC.

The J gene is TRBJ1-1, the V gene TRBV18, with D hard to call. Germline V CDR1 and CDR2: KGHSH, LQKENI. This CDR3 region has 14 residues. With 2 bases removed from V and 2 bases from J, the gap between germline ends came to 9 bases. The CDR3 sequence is CASSPEVTNTEAFF. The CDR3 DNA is TGTGCCAGCTCACCAGAGGTAACTAACACTGAAGCTTTCTTT.

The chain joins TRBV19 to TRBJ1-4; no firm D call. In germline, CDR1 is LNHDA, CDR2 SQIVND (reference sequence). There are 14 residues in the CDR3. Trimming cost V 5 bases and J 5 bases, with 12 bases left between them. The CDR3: CASSGRRGNEKLFF. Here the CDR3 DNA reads TGTGCCAGTAGTGGGAGGCGGGGAAATGAAAAACTGTTTTTT.

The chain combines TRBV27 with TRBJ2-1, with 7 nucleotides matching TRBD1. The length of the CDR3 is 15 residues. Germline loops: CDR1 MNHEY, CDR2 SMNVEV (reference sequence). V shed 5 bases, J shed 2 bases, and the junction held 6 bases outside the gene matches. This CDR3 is CASSMTGTAYNEQFF. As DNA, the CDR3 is TGTGCCAGCAGTATGACCGGGACAGCCTACAATGAGCAGTTCTTC.

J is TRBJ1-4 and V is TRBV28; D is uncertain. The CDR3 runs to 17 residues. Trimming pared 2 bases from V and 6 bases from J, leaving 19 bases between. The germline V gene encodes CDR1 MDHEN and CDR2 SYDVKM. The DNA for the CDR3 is TGTGCCAGCAGTTTACCCTCACGACGTGAGGTGCATGAAAAACTGTTTTTT. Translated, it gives CASSLPSRREVHEKLFF.

The CDR3 nucleotides are TGCAGCGCCCCCGGCGGGAGTCTTCTTTATGAGCAGTTCTTC. Protein sequence: CSAPGGSLLYEQFF. The J gene is TRBJ2-1, the V gene TRBV29-1, with 7 bases aligning to TRBD2. The trim removed 7 bases at V and 8 bases at J, leaving 14 bases unmatched. The CDR3 is 14 amino acids. The germline gives CDR1 SQVTM, CDR2 ANQGSEA.

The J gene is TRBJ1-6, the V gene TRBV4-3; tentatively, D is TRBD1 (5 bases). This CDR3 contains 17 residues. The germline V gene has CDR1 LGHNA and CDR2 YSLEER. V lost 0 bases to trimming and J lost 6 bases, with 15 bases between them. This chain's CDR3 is CASSQDRTLQINSPLHF. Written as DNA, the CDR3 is TGCGCCAGCAGCCAAGACAGGACACTTCAGATTAATTCACCCCTCCACTTT.

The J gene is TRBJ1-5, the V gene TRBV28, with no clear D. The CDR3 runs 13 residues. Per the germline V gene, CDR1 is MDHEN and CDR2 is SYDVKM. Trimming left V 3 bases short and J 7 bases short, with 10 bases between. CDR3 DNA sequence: TGTGCCAGCAGTTTGTCTAGCTGGCAGCCCCAGCATTTT. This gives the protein CASSLSSWQPQHF.

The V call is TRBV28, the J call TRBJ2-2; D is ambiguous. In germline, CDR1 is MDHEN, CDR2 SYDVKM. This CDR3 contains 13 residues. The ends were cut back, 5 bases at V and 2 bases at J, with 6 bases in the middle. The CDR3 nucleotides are TGTGCCAGCAGTACTGATAACACCGGGGAGCTGTTTTTT. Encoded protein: CASSTDNTGELFF.

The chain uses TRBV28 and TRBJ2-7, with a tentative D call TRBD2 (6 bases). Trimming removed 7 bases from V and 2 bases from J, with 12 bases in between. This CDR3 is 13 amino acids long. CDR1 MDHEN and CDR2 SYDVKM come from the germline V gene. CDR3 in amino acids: CASMEGIPYEQYF. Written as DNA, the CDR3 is TGTGCCAGCATGGAGGGAATCCCCTACGAGCAGTACTTC.

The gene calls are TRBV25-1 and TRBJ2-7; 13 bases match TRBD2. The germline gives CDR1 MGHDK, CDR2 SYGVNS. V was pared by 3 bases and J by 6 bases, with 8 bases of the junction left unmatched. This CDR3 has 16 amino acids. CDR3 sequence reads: CASSDPRTSGRVEQYF. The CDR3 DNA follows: TGTGCCAGCAGTGATCCTCGGACTAGCGGGAGAGTCGAGCAGTACTTC.

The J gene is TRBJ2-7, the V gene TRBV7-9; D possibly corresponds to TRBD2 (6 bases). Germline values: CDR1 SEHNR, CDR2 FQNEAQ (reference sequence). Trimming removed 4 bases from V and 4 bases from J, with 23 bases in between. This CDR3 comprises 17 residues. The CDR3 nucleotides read TGTGCCAGCAGCTCCCCCCGGTCTTCCGGGAGCGGTTACGAGCAGTACTTC. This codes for CASSSPRSSGSGYEQYF.

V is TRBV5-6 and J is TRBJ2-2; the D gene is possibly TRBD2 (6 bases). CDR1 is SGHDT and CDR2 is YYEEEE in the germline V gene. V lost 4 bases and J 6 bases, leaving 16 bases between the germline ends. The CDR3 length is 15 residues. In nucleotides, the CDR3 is TGTGCCAGCAGCCTAGGACTATTGGGGTCCGGGGAGCTGTTTTTT. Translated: CASSLGLLGSGELFF. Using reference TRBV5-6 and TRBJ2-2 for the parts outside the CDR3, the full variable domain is DAGVTQSPTHLIKTRGQQVTLRCSPKSGHDTVSWYQQALGQGPQFIFQYYEEEERQRGNFPDRFSGHQFPNYSSELNVNALLLGDSALYLCASSLGLLGSGELFFGEGSRLTVL.

CDR3 DNA sequence: TGTGCCAGCAACTCTGGGACAGCGTCCTATGGCTACACCTTC. Protein product: CASNSGTASYGYTF. This sequence joins TRBV9 and TRBJ1-2, with 7 bases that match TRBD1. J gave up 4 bases and V 6 bases, and 9 bases lay outside the gene matches. The germline V gene encodes CDR1 SGDLS and CDR2 YYNGEE. This CDR3 contains 14 residues. Variable domain in full (rest from reference TRBV9 and TRBJ1-2): DSGVTQTPKHLITATGQRVTLRCSPRSGDLSVYWYQQSLDQGLQFLIQYYNGEERAKGNILERFSAQQFPDLHSELNLSSLELGDSALYFCASNSGTASYGYTFGSGTRLTVV.

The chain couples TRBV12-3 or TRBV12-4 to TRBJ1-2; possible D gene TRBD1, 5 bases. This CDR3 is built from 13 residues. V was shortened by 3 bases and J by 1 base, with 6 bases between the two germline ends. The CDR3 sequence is CASSLGGNYGYTF. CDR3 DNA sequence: TGTGCCAGCAGTTTGGGGGGTAACTATGGCTACACCTTC.

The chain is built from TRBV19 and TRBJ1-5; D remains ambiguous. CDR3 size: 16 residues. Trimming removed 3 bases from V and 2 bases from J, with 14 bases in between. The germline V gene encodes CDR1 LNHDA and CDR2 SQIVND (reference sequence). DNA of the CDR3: TGTGCCAGTAGTATTGGTAGGGAGTGGCGCAATCAGCCCCAGCATTTT. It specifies CASSIGREWRNQPQHF.

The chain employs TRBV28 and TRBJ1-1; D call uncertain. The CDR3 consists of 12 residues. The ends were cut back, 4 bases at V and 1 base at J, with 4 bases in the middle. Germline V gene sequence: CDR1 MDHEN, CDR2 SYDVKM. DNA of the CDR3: TGTGCCAGCAGTTCCCAGAACACTGAAGCTTTCTTT. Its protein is CASSSQNTEAFF.

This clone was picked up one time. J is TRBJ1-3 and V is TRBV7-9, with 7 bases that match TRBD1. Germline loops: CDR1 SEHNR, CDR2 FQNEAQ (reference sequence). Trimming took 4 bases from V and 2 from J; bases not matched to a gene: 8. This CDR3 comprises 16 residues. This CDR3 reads CASSSTGARPGNTIYF. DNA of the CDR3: TGTGCCAGCAGCTCAACAGGGGCTCGACCTGGAAACACCATATATTTT.

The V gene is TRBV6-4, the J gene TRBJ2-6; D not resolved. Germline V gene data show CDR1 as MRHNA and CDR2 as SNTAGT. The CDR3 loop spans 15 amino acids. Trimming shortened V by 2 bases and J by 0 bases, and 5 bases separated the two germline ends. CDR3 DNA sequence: TGTGCCAGCAGTGACGGCGGCTCTGGGGCCAACGTCCTGACTTTC. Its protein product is CASSDGGSGANVLTF.

The CDR3 reads CASSPRDRGMNTEAFF. As DNA, the CDR3 is TGTGCCAGCAGCCCCCGGGACAGGGGCATGAACACTGAAGCTTTCTTT. V gene TRBV11-2 combines with J gene TRBJ1-1, with 10 bases identical to TRBD1. The ends lost 5 bases at V and 0 bases at J; junction bases unmatched: 6. Germline CDR1 and CDR2: SGHAT and FQNNGV. The CDR3 sequence is 16 residues long.

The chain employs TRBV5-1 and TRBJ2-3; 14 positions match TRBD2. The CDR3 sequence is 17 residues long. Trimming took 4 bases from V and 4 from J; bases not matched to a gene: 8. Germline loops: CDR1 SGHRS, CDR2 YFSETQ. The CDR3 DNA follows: TGCGCCAGCAGCCCCTCCGGGACTAGCGGGAGTGCAGATACGCAGTATTTT. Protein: CASSPSGTSGSADTQYF.

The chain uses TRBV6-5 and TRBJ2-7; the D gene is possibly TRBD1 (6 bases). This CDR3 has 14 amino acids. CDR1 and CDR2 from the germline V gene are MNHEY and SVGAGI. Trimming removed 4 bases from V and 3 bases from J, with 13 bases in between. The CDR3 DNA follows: TGTGCCAGCAGTTTGCGGACAGATATCTACGAGCAGTACTTC. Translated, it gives CASSLRTDIYEQYF.

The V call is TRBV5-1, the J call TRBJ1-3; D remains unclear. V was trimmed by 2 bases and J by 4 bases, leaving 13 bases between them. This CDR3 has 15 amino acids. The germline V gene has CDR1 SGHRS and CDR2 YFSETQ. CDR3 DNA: TGCGCCAGCAGCTTCGGGGAGGTGGCCGGAAACACCATATATTTT. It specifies CASSFGEVAGNTIYF.